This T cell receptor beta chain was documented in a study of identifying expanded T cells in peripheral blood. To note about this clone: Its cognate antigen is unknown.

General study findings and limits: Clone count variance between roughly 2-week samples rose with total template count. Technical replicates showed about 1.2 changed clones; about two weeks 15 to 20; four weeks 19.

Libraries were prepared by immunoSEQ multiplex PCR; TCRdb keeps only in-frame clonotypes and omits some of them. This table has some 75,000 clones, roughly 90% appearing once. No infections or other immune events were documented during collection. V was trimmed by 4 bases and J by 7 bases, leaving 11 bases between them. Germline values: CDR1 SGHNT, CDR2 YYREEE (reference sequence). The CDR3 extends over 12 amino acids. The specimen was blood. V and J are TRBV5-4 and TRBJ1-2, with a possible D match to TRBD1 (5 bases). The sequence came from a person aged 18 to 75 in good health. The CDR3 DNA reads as TGTGCCAGCAGCGTGACAGCTGGTGGCTACACCTTC. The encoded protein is CASSVTAGGYTF.